These 24 T cell receptor beta chains came from one sample sequenced in a study of cytomegalovirus exposure and HLA in healthy donors. Amplification used 60 Vbeta primers and 13 Jbeta primers. TCRdb keeps only in-frame clones here, not all; method: immunoSEQ multiplex PCR. Among some 77,000 clones listed, approximately 75% were seen once. Sequencing was performed on PBMCs. The receptors come from a woman aged 35 to 49 in good health and CMV-seronegative.

This clone came up a few times. The gene calls are TRBV6-1 and TRBJ2-3; no reliable D call. The CDR3 runs to 15 residues. CDR1 and CDR2 from the germline V gene are MNHNS and SASEGT. Trimming took 2 bases from V and 3 from J, leaving 12 bases between them. The DNA for the CDR3 is TGTGCCAGCAGTGAAAACATAGCCCGAACAGATACGCAGTATTTT. This sequence encodes CASSENIARTDTQYF.

This clone came up once. V usage is TRBV7-3 and J usage is TRBJ2-3; 7 bases agree with TRBD2. This CDR3 has 14 amino acids. Looked up from germline, CDR1 is SGHTA and CDR2 is FQGTGA. With V trimmed by 0 bases and J by 9 bases, 6 bases remained unmatched. This CDR3 reads CASSLTHGSGTQYF. As DNA, the CDR3 is TGTGCCAGCAGCTTAACGCATGGTAGCGGGACGCAGTATTTT.

This chain uses TRBV2 with TRBJ2-7; 12 positions agree with TRBD1. CDR1 is SNHLY, CDR2 FYNNEI, per germline. CDR3 length equals 13 residues. After removal of 11 bases from V and 5 bases from J, the junction contained 7 bases not matched to a gene. The CDR3 DNA follows: TGTGCCTCCTCTGGGACAGGGGGCAACGAGCAGTACTTC. Translation gives CASSGTGGNEQYF.

V and J are TRBV5-1 and TRBJ2-1, with D perhaps matching TRBD2 (5 bases). This CDR3 region has 14 residues. Trimming took off 5 bases at V and 7 bases at J, with 16 bases between the two ends. The germline gives CDR1 SGHRS, CDR2 YFSETQ. CDR3 sequence: CASRASTRPNEQFF. As DNA, the CDR3 is TGCGCCAGCAGGGCCTCAACTAGACCAAATGAGCAGTTCTTC.

The genes are TRBV14 and TRBJ2-5; D remains ambiguous. The germline V gene encodes CDR1 SGHDN and CDR2 FVKESK. The germline V and J ends were trimmed by 4 bases and 2 bases, with 8 bases remaining between them. This CDR3 comprises 13 residues. The CDR3, as DNA: TGTGCCAGCAGCCGTCTACTTCAAGAGACCCAGTACTTC. Translated, it gives CASSRLLQETQYF.

The V gene is TRBV5-4, the J gene TRBJ1-1, with D perhaps matching TRBD1 (5 bases). Trimming shortened V by 5 bases and J by 4 bases, and 18 bases separated the two germline ends. The CDR3 loop spans 15 amino acids. Germline V gene data show CDR1 as SGHNT and CDR2 as YYREEE (reference sequence). CDR3 in DNA: TGTGCCAGCAGACCGGGCGGGGGTGTCGTCACTGAAGCTTTCTTT. It encodes CASRPGGGVVTEAFF. The full variable domain, rest sourced from reference TRBV5-4 and TRBJ1-1, is ETGVTQSPTHLIKTRGQQVTLRCSSQSGHNTVSWYQQALGQGPQFIFQYYREEENGRGNFPPRFSGLQFPNYSSELNVNALELDDSALYLCASRPGGGVVTEAFFGQGTRLTVV.

The CDR3: CASSLGGGGSEAFF. The CDR3 coding sequence is TGTGCCAGCAGTCTTGGGGGTGGGGGCAGTGAAGCTTTCTTT. This chain connects TRBV5-6 to TRBJ1-1; maybe TRBD1 (6 bases). This CDR3 contains 14 residues. V lost 5 bases and J lost 7, with 18 bases in between. Per the germline V gene, CDR1 is SGHDT and CDR2 is YYEEEE.

The chain recombines TRBV19 with TRBJ1-5; 7 bases are shared with TRBD1. V lost 0 bases, J lost 6 bases, and 5 bases stayed unmatched. Germline values: CDR1 LNHDA, CDR2 SQIVND (reference sequence). CDR3 length: 15 residues. This CDR3 reads CASSIDRRGLQPQHF. DNA for the CDR3: TGTGCCAGTAGTATAGATCGAAGGGGGCTTCAGCCCCAGCATTTT.

This rearrangement joins TRBV7-9 to TRBJ2-7, with D tentatively TRBD2 (5 bases). The CDR3 has 16 amino acids. The germline CDR1 and CDR2 sequences are SEHNR and FQNEAQ (reference sequence). V was cut by 0 bases and J by 3 bases, with 15 bases left in between. CDR3 nucleotides: TGTGCCAGCAGCTTAGCTGGGAGCGGTGCTTACTACGAGCAGTACTTC. This encodes CASSLAGSGAYYEQYF.

The V and J genes are TRBV5-5 and TRBJ2-7; 8 bases line up with TRBD1. The CDR3 is 15 amino acids. CDR1 is SGHKS and CDR2 is YYEKEE in the germline V gene (reference sequence). V lost 1 base and J lost 6; bases outside the gene matches: 9. The CDR3 DNA reads TGTGCCAGCAGCTTGTTGACAGGGGAGGCGGGCGAGCAGTACTTC. Translation gives CASSLLTGEAGEQYF.

This chain uses TRBV30 with TRBJ1-1; D not resolved. The germline V gene has CDR1 GTSNPN and CDR2 SVGIG (reference sequence). The V end was cut by 4 bases, the J end by 6 bases, with 18 bases between. This CDR3 comprises 14 residues. The CDR3 loop reads CAWIGNHPAAEAFF. The DNA of the CDR3 is TGTGCCTGGATCGGAAACCATCCGGCGGCTGAAGCTTTCTTT.

The rearrangement links TRBV2 to TRBJ1-5; 10 bases line up with TRBD1. The ends lost 4 bases at V and 7 bases at J; junction bases unmatched: 7. Per germline, CDR1 SNHLY and CDR2 FYNNEI. The CDR3 loop spans 15 amino acids. CDR3 loop: CASSGAGDRGQPQHF. CDR3 DNA sequence: TGTGCCAGCAGTGGGGCTGGGGACAGGGGACAGCCCCAGCATTTT.

The genes are TRBV6-4 and TRBJ2-2; TRBD1 matches 10 bases. The CDR3 has 16 amino acids. The germline V gene encodes CDR1 MRHNA and CDR2 SNTAGT. Trimming took 6 bases from V and 3 from J; bases not matched to a gene: 7. Here the CDR3 reads CASSHSGTGDTGELFF. The CDR3 DNA sequence: TGTGCCAGCAGCCATTCCGGGACAGGGGACACCGGGGAGCTGTTTTTT.

The chain links TRBV7-2 to TRBJ2-3; D not resolved. The CDR3 loop spans 14 amino acids. Germline V CDR1 and CDR2: SGHTA, FQGNSA. The V gene lost 1 base and the J gene lost 0 bases, with 5 bases spanning the gap. CDR3 sequence reads: CASSLVASTDTQYF. CDR3 bases: TGTGCCAGCAGCTTAGTGGCTAGCACAGATACGCAGTATTTT.

This clone was counted only a few times. V gene TRBV7-6 combines with J gene TRBJ2-1; 9 bases agree with TRBD1. This CDR3 spans 19 amino acids. Unmatched junction bases numbered 14, after V lost 5 bases and J lost 0 bases. Per the germline V gene, CDR1 is SGHVS and CDR2 is FNYEAQ. CDR3 nucleotide sequence: TGTGCCAGCAGCCTGGCGGCGGGACAGGGAGCTGGCTCCTACAATGAGCAGTTCTTC. Protein: CASSLAAGQGAGSYNEQFF.

The rearrangement links TRBV10-1 to TRBJ2-1; TRBD1 might be the D (5 bases). This CDR3 has 15 amino acids. The germline gives CDR1 WNHNN, CDR2 SYGVQD (reference sequence). V lost 2 bases to trimming and J lost 4 bases, with 12 bases between them. CDR3 in DNA: TGCGCCAGCAGTGAGCTTCAGGGAACGTACAATGAGCAGTTCTTC. Translated: CASSELQGTYNEQFF.

There are a few counts of this clone. The genes are TRBV27 and TRBJ2-5; D is possibly TRBD2 (5 bases). The CDR3 runs to 13 residues. Trimming stripped 2 bases from V and 4 bases from J, with 8 bases between. CDR1 and CDR2 from the germline V gene are MNHEY and SMNVEV (reference sequence). CDR3 bases: TGTGCCAGCAGTTTAGAGGGAAGAGAGACCCAGTACTTC. This encodes CASSLEGRETQYF.

The gene calls are TRBV4-1 and TRBJ2-1, with 8 bases fitting TRBD2. V lost 0 bases, J lost 6 bases, and 16 bases stayed unmatched. There are 19 residues in the CDR3. The germline gives CDR1 MGHRA, CDR2 YSYEKL. CDR3 DNA sequence: TGCGCCAGCAGCCAAGACCCCTCCCGGGGGCGGGGGGTGGGCAATGAGCAGTTCTTC. It is translated as CASSQDPSRGRGVGNEQFF.

The chain joins TRBV7-9 to TRBJ1-1; D call uncertain. V was shortened by 3 bases and J by 5 bases, with 13 bases between the two germline ends. CDR3 size: 14 residues. The germline V gene encodes CDR1 SEHNR and CDR2 FQNEAQ (reference sequence). The CDR3 reads CASSFGGAETEAFF. The CDR3 DNA reads as TGTGCCAGCAGCTTCGGCGGAGCGGAAACTGAAGCTTTCTTT. Together with reference TRBV7-9 and TRBJ1-1, the CDR3 gives the full variable domain: DTGVSQNPRHKITKRGQNVTFRCDPISEHNRLYWYRQTLGQGPEFLTYFQNEAQLEKSRLLSDRFSAERPKGSFSTLEIQRTEQGDSAMYLCASSFGGAETEAFFGQGTRLTVV.

The chain has TRBV30 and TRBJ2-3; the D gene is possibly TRBD2 (6 bases). The CDR3 is 14 residues long. In germline, CDR1 is GTSNPN, CDR2 SVGIG (reference sequence). DNA for the CDR3: TGTGGGACCTCTGGCGGGACTAGCACAGATACGCAGTATTTT. It encodes CGTSGGTSTDTQYF.

The chain joins TRBV10-3 to TRBJ2-5; TRBD2 matches at 7 bases. Trimming at V came to 0 bases and at J to 13 bases, leaving 5 bases not matched to a gene. Germline assignment: CDR1 ENHRY and CDR2 SYGVKD. The CDR3 covers 12 residues. This CDR3 reads CAISESGRATYF. The DNA for the CDR3 is TGTGCCATCAGTGAGTCGGGGAGGGCCACGTACTTC.

This chain joins TRBV9 and TRBJ2-7; 10 nucleotides line up with TRBD2. The V and J ends lost 4 bases and 2 bases, in that order; junction bases with no gene match: 6. Germline lookup yields CDR1 SGDLS and CDR2 YYNGEE. There are 15 residues in the CDR3. The CDR3 spells CASSPASGGTYEQYF. CDR3 nucleotides: TGTGCCAGCAGCCCCGCTAGCGGGGGAACCTACGAGCAGTACTTC.

The genes are TRBV6-5 and TRBJ2-1; D is perhaps TRBD1 (6 bases). V shed 0 bases and J shed 7 bases, with 13 bases lying between them. This CDR3 has 15 amino acids. Germline lookup yields CDR1 MNHEY and CDR2 SVGAGI. CDR3 coding DNA: TGTGCCAGCAGTTACTCGACTTCAGGGGTGAATGAGCAGTTCTTC. Amino acid sequence: CASSYSTSGVNEQFF.

V and J are TRBV5-4 and TRBJ2-7; 9 nucleotides line up with TRBD2. CDR1 is SGHNT, CDR2 YYREEE, per germline (reference sequence). This CDR3 has 16 amino acids. V shed 4 bases, J shed 0 bases, and the junction held 8 bases outside the gene matches. The CDR3 bases are TGTGCCAGCAGCCGCGCGGGGGGGATCCTCTCCTACGAGCAGTACTTC. Residues: CASSRAGGILSYEQYF.